A single sample gave rise to the 17 T cell receptor beta chains below, sequenced in a study of T cell clonality in common variable immunodeficiency. Measured with immunoSEQ multiplex PCR; TCRdb has only the in-frame clones, and not every one. Observed in the sample are approximately 40,000 clones, none of them singletons. The specimen was peripheral blood mononuclear cells. The receptors here all came from a person aged 18 to 70 in good health.

Ten or more counts support this clone. The read ends 3 residues shy of where the CDR3 ends; the end is completed using the germline J gene. The chain carries TRBV4-2 and TRBJ2-7, with TRBD2 matching over 14 bases. J was trimmed by 4 bases and V by 1 base; bases with no gene match: 3. This CDR3 spans 16 amino acids. Per the germline V gene, CDR1 is LGHNA and CDR2 is YNFKEQ. Incomplete CDR3 DNA: TGTGCCAGCAGCCAAGCCGGGACTAGCGGGAGTTACGAG. Translation gives CASSQAGTSGSYE. The entire CDR3 protein is CASSQAGTSGSYEQYF.

This clone was seen ten or more times. CDR3 DNA (partial): TGCGCCAGCAGCTACGACCCGGGGGGCGCCGGTACTGAA. Translated: CASSYDPGGAGTE. The full CDR3 protein is CASSYDPGGAGTEAFF. The chain links TRBV5-1 to TRBJ1-1; weak D call: TRBD1 (6 bases). The DNA ends 3 residues before the CDR3 does, and the rest of the CDR3 is filled in from the germline J gene. Germline values: CDR1 SGHRS, CDR2 YFSETQ. The V and J ends lost 3 bases and 5 bases respectively, with 20 bases between them. The CDR3 runs to 16 residues. Filled out from reference TRBV5-1 and TRBJ1-1, the complete variable domain reads KAGVTQTPRYLIKTRGQQVTLSCSPISGHRSVSWYQQTPGQGLQFLFEYFSETQRNKGNFPGRFSGRQFSNSRSEMNVSTLELGDSALYLCASSYDPGGAGTEAFFGQGTRLTVV.

This clone was seen at least ten times. The CDR3 end lies 3 residues beyond the end of the read and is filled in from the germline J gene. The chain employs TRBV5-1 and TRBJ2-7; 8 bases agree with TRBD2. The germline CDR1 and CDR2 sequences are SGHRS and YFSETQ. V shed 1 base and J 3 bases; nucleotides not matched to a gene: 15. The length of the CDR3 is 18 residues. The sequenced CDR3 bases are TGCGCCAGCAGCTTGACGGGTCGCGGGGGGCTCCTGGACTACGAG. As protein: CASSLTGRGGLLDYE. The full CDR3 is CASSLTGRGGLLDYEQYF.

This clone was observed at least ten times. The read finishes 3 residues shy of the CDR3 end, and the germline J gene is used to complete it. The rearrangement links TRBV7-2 to TRBJ2-7, with 7 bases lining up with TRBD2. Germline V lookup: CDR1 SGHTA, CDR2 FQGNSA. The CDR3 loop spans 15 amino acids. V was clipped by 5 bases and J by 6 bases; unmatched bases: 13. The sequenced CDR3 bases are TGTGCCAGCAGCCCTGTTATGGCGGGAGTACCCGAG. This gives the protein CASSPVMAGVPE. In full, the CDR3 is CASSPVMAGVPEQYF.

There are many counts of this clone. The missing CDR3 end, 3 residues past where the read stops, is filled in from the germline J gene. The rearrangement uses TRBV7-2 and TRBJ2-1; 11 bases match TRBD2. CDR1 SGHTA and CDR2 FQGNSA come from the germline V gene. This CDR3 comprises 15 residues. J gave up 7 bases and V 3 bases, and 5 bases lay outside the gene matches. This chain's CDR3 is CASSFLAGGGNEQFF. The part of the CDR3 DNA that was read is TGTGCCAGCAGCTTTTTAGCGGGAGGGGGGAATGAG.

This clone counts as medium-sized. The DNA ends 3 residues before the CDR3 does, and the rest of the CDR3 is filled in from the germline J gene. J is TRBJ2-3 and V is TRBV29-1; D is perhaps TRBD1 (6 bases). The CDR3 is 15 residues long. Trimming removed 3 bases at V and 4 bases at J, with 17 bases between. The germline V gene has CDR1 SQVTM and CDR2 ANQGSEA. The part of the CDR3 DNA that was read is TGCAGCGTTGAGGCGTTGCAGGGGAGCCCAGATACG. Translated, it gives CSVEALQGSPDT. The whole CDR3 reads CSVEALQGSPDTQYF.

This clone was seen many times. The read terminates 3 residues before the CDR3 end, so the remaining end is supplied by the germline J gene. This chain joins TRBV5-1 and TRBJ2-5; 13 bases agree with TRBD2. This CDR3 comprises 19 residues. V dropped 3 bases and J dropped 5; count of bases not matched to a gene: 16. Looked up from germline, CDR1 is SGHRS and CDR2 is YFSETQ. CDR3 DNA (partial): TGCGCCAGCAGCTGGGGGACTAGCGGGATTGGATCTAATGGGGAGACC. As protein: CASSWGTSGIGSNGET. The full CDR3 sequence reads CASSWGTSGIGSNGETQYF.

This clone has a handful of counts. A clone one base away is much larger, so this may be a read error. The read ends 3 residues before the CDR3 terminus; that terminus is restored from the germline J gene. This sample includes further DNA sequences coding for the same CDR3. The chain couples TRBV19 to TRBJ1-3; 9 bases map to TRBD1. CDR1 and CDR2 (germline): LNHDA, SQIVND (reference sequence). The CDR3 is 13 residues long. This chain's CDR3 is CASKGQGSNTIYF. The sequenced CDR3 bases are TGTGCCAGTAAGGGACAGGGATCAAACACG.

This clone was detected ten times or more. Coverage ceases 3 residues before the CDR3 finishes, and the germline J gene fills in the end. The V call is TRBV7-8, the J call TRBJ1-2; 10 nucleotides agree with TRBD1. This CDR3 is built from 16 residues. Germline V lookup: CDR1 SGHVS, CDR2 FQNEAQ. The trim removed 4 bases at V and 4 bases at J, leaving 9 bases unmatched. Here the CDR3 reads CASSSTSGTGAYGYTF. Incomplete CDR3 DNA: TGTGCCAGCAGCTCTACTTCCGGGACAGGGGCCTATGGC.

This clone came up a few times. CDR3: CASSLAGQGGQPQYF. The CDR3 DNA, read in part, is TGCGCCAGCAGCTTGGCCGGACAGGGAGGGCAGCCG. This chain joins TRBV5-1 and TRBJ2-3, with D maybe TRBD1 (8 bases). The CDR3 end lies 3 residues beyond the end of the read and is filled in from the germline J gene. CDR3 length equals 15 residues. The germline V gene encodes CDR1 SGHRS and CDR2 YFSETQ.

The sample holds many counts of this clone. The CDR3 end is not reached by the read, which stops 3 residues before it; the germline J gene fills it in. The chain employs TRBV2 and TRBJ2-5; 7 bases are a match to TRBD2. The germline gives CDR1 SNHLY, CDR2 FYNNEI. The V gene end was trimmed by 8 bases and the J gene end by 3 bases; junction bases not matched to a gene: 6. CDR3 length: 13 residues. CDR3 DNA, as far as it was read: TGTGCCAGCCGAGCGGGATTAGAAGAGACC. It specifies CASRAGLEET. The whole CDR3 sequence reads CASRAGLEETQYF.

In this sample, this clone turned up a few times. The observed sequence ends 3 residues before the CDR3 terminus, with the missing tail filled in from the germline J gene. This sequence joins TRBV19 and TRBJ1-1; 8 nucleotides agree with TRBD1. The CDR3 runs to 14 residues. CDR1 and CDR2 (germline): LNHDA, SQIVND (reference sequence). CDR3 DNA, as far as it was read: TGTGCCAGTAGTATAACAGGGGGTAGAAACATT. This translates into CASSITGGRNI. The whole CDR3 sequence is CASSITGGRNIAFF.

This clone came up many times. The read terminates 3 residues before the CDR3 end, so the remaining end is supplied by the germline J gene. This chain links TRBV11-2 with TRBJ2-1, with D perhaps TRBD2 (5 bases). The germline gives CDR1 SGHAT, CDR2 FQNNGV. V was shortened by 5 bases and J by 9 bases, with 14 bases between the two germline ends. The CDR3 runs to 13 residues. The CDR3 region is CASSKQASSEQFF. CDR3 DNA, as far as it was read: TGTGCCAGCAGCAAGCAGGCTAGCAGTGAG.

This clone was observed many times. The sequenced fragment ends 3 residues before the CDR3 boundary, so the rest is inferred from the germline J gene. The chain links TRBV5-1 to TRBJ2-3; 10 bases fit TRBD2. The CDR3 covers 14 residues. CDR1 and CDR2 from the germline V gene are SGHRS and YFSETQ. The trim removed 8 bases at V and 2 bases at J, leaving 5 bases unmatched. CDR3 bases read: TGCGCCAGTCGCCTAGCGGGGGTCACAGATACG. Translated, it gives CASRLAGVTDT. The CDR3, in full, reads CASRLAGVTDTQYF.

The table lists this clone with many counts. Coverage ceases 3 residues before the CDR3 finishes, and the germline J gene fills in the end. The chain combines TRBV24-1 with TRBJ2-1; 9 bases agree with TRBD2. With V trimmed by 4 bases and J by 5 bases, 8 bases remained unmatched. The CDR3 has 16 residues. Germline loops: CDR1 KGHDR, CDR2 SFDVKD. The DNA read from the CDR3 is TGTGCCACCAGTGACTCTTGGGGACTAGCAGACAATGAG. Protein sequence: CATSDSWGLADNE. The whole CDR3 region reads CATSDSWGLADNEQFF.

For this clone: An end of the junction does not agree with germline; a read error may underlie this. The observed sequence ends 3 residues before the CDR3 terminus, with the missing tail filled in from the germline J gene. The same CDR3 also results from other DNA sequences found in this sample. This chain links TRBV7-9 with TRBJ1-3; 8 bases line up with TRBD1. Germline CDR1 and CDR2: SEHNR and FQNEAQ (reference sequence). This CDR3 spans 15 amino acids. CDR3 sequence reads: CASSLGQGNGNTIYF. Partial CDR3 DNA: TGTGCCAGCAGCCTCGGACAGGGTAATGGAAACACA.

This clone was seen ten or more times. CDR3 in amino acids: CAWSRGRGTQPQHF. CDR3 bases read: TGTGCCTGGAGTAGGGGCAGGGGAACCCAGCCC. This chain uses TRBV30 with TRBJ1-5; TRBD1 might be the D (6 bases). The observed sequence ends 3 residues before the CDR3 terminus, with the missing tail filled in from the germline J gene. The CDR3 length is 14 residues. Germline V gene sequence: CDR1 GTSNPN, CDR2 SVGIG (reference sequence). V shed 2 bases and J shed 7 bases, with 15 bases lying between them.